This TCR beta chain emerged from a study of early T cells in non-severe SARS-CoV-2 infection. Study details: From unsorted whole blood, bulk RNA was sequenced, and the chains remained unpaired.

This clonotype was found a few times. The antigen is unknown. Because the CDR3's place on the DNA is in doubt, the DNA is left out and the CDR3 is given as listed by TCRdb. Broader study findings: The VDJdb matching leaned toward anti-spike CD8 responses and overlooked private and CD4 specificities.

Individual cDNA molecules each received unique molecular identifiers attached to them. TCRdb reprocessed the 5' RACE reads via MiXCR and lists one record per CDR3 protein. The data show about 90,000 distinct CDR3 sequences, with about 12% seen just once and 4.4% held by the top ten. The CDR3 has 16 amino acids, counting both end residues. This chain connects TRBV12-2 to TRBJ1-6; the table's TRBD1 call for D was not verified on the DNA. TRBV12-2 is classified as a pseudogene. The clonotype comes from an adult who was a healthcare worker with PCR-confirmed SARS-CoV-2 infection or an uninfected control (not recorded which). The sequencing used whole blood, collected at baseline. CDR3 region: CASRLLDRGIIHPSTF.